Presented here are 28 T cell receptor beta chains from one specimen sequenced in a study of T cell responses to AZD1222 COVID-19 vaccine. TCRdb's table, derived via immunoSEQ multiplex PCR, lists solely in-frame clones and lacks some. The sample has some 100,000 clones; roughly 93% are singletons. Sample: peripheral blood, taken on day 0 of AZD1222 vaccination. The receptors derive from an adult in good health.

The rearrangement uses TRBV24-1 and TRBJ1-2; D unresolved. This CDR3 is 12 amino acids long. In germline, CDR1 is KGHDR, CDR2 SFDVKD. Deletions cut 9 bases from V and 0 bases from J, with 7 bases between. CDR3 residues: CATAGSNYGYTF. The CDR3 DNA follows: TGTGCCACCGCGGGGTCTAACTATGGCTACACCTTC.

The DNA for the CDR3 is TGTGCCTGGAAGCGGTTGAACACTGAAGCTTTCTTT. The encoded protein is CAWKRLNTEAFF. The chain uses TRBV30 and TRBJ1-1; D uncertain. CDR3 length equals 12 residues. Germline V gene data show CDR1 as GTSNPN and CDR2 as SVGIG (reference sequence). Trimming shortened V by 4 bases and J by 0 bases, and 6 bases separated the two germline ends.

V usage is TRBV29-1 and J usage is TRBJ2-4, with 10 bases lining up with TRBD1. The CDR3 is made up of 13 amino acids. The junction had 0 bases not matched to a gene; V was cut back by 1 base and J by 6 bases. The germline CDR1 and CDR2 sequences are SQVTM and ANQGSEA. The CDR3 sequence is CSVEGQGANIQYF. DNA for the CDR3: TGCAGCGTTGAAGGACAGGGGGCAAACATTCAGTACTTC.

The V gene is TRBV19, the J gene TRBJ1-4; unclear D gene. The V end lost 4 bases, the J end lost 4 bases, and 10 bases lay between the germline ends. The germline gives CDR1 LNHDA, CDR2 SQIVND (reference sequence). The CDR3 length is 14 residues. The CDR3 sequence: CASSSWAGNEKLFF. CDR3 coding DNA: TGTGCCAGTAGTAGCTGGGCGGGTAATGAAAAACTGTTTTTT. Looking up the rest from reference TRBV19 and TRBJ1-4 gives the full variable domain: DGGITQSPKYLFRKEGQNVTLSCEQNLNHDAMYWYRQDPGQGLRLIYYSQIVNDFQKGDIAEGYSVSREKKESFPLTVTSAQKNPTAFYLCASSSWAGNEKLFFGSGTQLSVL.

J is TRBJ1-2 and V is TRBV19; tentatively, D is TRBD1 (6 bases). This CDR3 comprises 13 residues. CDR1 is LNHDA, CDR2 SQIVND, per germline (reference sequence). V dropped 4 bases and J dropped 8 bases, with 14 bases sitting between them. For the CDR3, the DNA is TGTGCCAGTAGTAATCTACAGGGAGACGGCTACACCTTC. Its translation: CASSNLQGDGYTF.

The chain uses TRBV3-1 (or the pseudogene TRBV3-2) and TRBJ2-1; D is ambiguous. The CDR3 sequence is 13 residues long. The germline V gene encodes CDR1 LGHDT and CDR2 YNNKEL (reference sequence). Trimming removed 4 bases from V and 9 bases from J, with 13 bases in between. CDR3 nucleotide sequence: TGTGCCAGCAGCCTTGGAACCTCCGGTGAGCAGTTCTTC. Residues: CASSLGTSGEQFF.

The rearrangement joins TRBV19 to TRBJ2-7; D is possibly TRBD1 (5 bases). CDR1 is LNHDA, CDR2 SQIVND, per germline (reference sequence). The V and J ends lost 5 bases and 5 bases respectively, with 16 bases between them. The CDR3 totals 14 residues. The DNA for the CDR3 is TGTGCCAGTAGTCGTGACCAGGGTGTTCACGAGCAGTACTTC. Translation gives CASSRDQGVHEQYF.

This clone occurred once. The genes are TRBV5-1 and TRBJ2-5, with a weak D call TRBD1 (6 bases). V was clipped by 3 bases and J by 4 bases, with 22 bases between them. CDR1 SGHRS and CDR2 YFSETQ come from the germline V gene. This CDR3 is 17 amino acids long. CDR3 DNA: TGCGCCAGCAGCTGGACCCAGGACAGCAGACCAGGAGAGACCCAGTACTTC. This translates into CASSWTQDSRPGETQYF. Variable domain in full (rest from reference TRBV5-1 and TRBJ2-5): KAGVTQTPRYLIKTRGQQVTLSCSPISGHRSVSWYQQTPGQGLQFLFEYFSETQRNKGNFPGRFSGRQFSNSRSEMNVSTLELGDSALYLCASSWTQDSRPGETQYFGPGTRLLVL.

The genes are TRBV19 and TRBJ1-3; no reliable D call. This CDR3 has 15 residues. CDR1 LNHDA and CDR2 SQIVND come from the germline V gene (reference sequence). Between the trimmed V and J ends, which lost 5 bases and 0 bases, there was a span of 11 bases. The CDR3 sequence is CASSAINLSGNTIYF. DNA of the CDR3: TGTGCCAGTAGTGCAATTAACCTCTCTGGAAACACCATATATTTT. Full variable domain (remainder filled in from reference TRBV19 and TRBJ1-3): DGGITQSPKYLFRKEGQNVTLSCEQNLNHDAMYWYRQDPGQGLRLIYYSQIVNDFQKGDIAEGYSVSREKKESFPLTVTSAQKNPTAFYLCASSAINLSGNTIYFGEGSWLTVV.

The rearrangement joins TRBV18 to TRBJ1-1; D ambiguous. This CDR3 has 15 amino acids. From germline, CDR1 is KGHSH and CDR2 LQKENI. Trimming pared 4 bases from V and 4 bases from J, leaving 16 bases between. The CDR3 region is CASSLSYSSGTEAFF. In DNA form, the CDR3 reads TGTGCCAGCTCACTTTCTTATTCTTCGGGCACTGAAGCTTTCTTT.

Written as DNA, the CDR3 is TGTGCCAGCAGCCCGGGACTAGGACGCTCAGATACGCAGTATTTT. Encoded protein: CASSPGLGRSDTQYF. V usage is TRBV2 and J usage is TRBJ2-3; 8 bases agree with TRBD2. Germline CDR1 and CDR2: SNHLY and FYNNEI. CDR3 length equals 15 residues. Trimming cost V 6 bases and J 4 bases; bases outside gene matches: 9.

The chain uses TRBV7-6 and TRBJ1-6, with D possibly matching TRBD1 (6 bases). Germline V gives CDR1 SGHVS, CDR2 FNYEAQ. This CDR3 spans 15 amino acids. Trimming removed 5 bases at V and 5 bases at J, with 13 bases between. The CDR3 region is CASSPQGPNNSPLHF. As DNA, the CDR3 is TGTGCCAGCAGCCCGCAGGGGCCAAATAATTCACCCCTCCACTTT.

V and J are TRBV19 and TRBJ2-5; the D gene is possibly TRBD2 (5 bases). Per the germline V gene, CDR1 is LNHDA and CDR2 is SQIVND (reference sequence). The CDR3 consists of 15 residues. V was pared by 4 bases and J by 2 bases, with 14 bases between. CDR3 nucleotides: TGTGCCAGTAGTACGACATCTAGCTTACAAGAGACCCAGTACTTC. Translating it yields CASSTTSSLQETQYF.

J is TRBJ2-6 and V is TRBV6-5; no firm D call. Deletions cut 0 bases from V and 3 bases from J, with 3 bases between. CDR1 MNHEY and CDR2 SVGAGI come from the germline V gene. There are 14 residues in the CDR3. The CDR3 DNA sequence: TGTGCCAGCAGTTACTCACGTGGGGCCAACGTCCTGACTTTC. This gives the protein CASSYSRGANVLTF.

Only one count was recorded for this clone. DNA of the CDR3: TGTGCCAGCAGCGCCGACTCCTTAAGCATGACATTCTTT. Translating gives CASSADSLSMTFF. The chain joins TRBV5-4 to TRBJ1-1; D unclear. The CDR3 is 13 residues long. The germline V gene encodes CDR1 SGHNT and CDR2 YYREEE (reference sequence). The germline V and J ends were trimmed by 4 bases and 14 bases, with 21 bases remaining between them.

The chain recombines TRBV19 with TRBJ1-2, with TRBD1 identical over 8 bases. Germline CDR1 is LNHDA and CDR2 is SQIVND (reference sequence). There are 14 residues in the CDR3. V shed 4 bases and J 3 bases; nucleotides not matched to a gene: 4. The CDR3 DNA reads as TGTGCCAGTAGTACAGGGGGCCTCGACTATGGCTACACCTTC. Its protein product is CASSTGGLDYGYTF. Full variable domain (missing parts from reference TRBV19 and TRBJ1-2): DGGITQSPKYLFRKEGQNVTLSCEQNLNHDAMYWYRQDPGQGLRLIYYSQIVNDFQKGDIAEGYSVSREKKESFPLTVTSAQKNPTAFYLCASSTGGLDYGYTFGSGTRLTVV.

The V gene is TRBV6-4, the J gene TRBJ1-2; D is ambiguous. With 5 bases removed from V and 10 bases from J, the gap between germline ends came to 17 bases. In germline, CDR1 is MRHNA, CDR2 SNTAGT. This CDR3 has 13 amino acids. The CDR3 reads CASSPGPGGHYTF. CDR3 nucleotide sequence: TGTGCCAGCAGTCCCGGGCCGGGAGGTCACTACACCTTC.

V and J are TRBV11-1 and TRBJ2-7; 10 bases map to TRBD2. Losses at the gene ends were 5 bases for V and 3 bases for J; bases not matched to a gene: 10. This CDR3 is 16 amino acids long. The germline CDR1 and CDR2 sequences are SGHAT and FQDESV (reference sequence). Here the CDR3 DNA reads TGTGCCAGCAGCCGAAATAGCGGGGGGTCCCTCTACGAGCAGTACTTC. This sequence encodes CASSRNSGGSLYEQYF.

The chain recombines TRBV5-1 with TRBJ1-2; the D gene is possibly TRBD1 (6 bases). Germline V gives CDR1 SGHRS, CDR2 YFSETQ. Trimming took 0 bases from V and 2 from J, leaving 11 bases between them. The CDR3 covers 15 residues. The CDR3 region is CASSLAWGQNYGYTF. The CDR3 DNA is TGCGCCAGCAGCTTGGCTTGGGGGCAAAACTATGGCTACACCTTC.

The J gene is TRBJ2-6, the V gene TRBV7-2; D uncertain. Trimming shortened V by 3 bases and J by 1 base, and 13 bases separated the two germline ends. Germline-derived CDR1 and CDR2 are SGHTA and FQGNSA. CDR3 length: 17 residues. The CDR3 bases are TGTGCCAGCAGCTTGTACGGTGCAAAGTCTGGGGCCAACGTCCTGACTTTC. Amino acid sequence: CASSLYGAKSGANVLTF.

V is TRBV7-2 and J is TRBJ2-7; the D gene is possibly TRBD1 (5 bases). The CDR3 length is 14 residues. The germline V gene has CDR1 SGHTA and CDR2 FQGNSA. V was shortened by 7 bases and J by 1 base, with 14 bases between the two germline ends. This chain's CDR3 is CASTLWQGSYEQYF. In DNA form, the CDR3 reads TGTGCCAGCACCCTGTGGCAGGGATCCTACGAGCAGTACTTC.

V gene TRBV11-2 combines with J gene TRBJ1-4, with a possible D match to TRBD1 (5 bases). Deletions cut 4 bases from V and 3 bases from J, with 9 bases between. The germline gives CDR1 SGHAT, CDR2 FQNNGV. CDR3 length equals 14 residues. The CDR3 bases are TGTGCCAGCAGCTCCTGGGGCCCTAATGAAAAACTGTTTTTT. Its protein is CASSSWGPNEKLFF. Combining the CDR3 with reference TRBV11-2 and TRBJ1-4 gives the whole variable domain EAGVAQSPRYKIIEKRQSVAFWCNPISGHATLYWYQQILGQGPKLLIQFQNNGVVDDSQLPKDRFSAERLKGVDSTLKIQPAKLEDSAVYLCASSSWGPNEKLFFGSGTQLSVL.

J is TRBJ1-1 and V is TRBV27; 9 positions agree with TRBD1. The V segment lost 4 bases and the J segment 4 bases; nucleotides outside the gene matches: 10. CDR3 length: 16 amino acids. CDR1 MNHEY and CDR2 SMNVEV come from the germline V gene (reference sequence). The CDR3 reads CASSSPGQGIFTEAFF. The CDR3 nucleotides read TGTGCCAGCAGTTCACCGGGACAGGGAATATTCACTGAAGCTTTCTTT.

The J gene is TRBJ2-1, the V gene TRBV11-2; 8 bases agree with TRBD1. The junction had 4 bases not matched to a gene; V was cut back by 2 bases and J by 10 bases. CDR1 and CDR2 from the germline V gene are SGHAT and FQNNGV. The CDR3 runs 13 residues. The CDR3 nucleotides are TGTGCCAGCAGCTTACAACCAGGGGGCGAGCAGTTCTTC. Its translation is CASSLQPGGEQFF.

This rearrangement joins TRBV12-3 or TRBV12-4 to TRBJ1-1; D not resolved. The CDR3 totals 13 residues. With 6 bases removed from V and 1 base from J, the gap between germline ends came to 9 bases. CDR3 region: CASSLYRNTEAFF. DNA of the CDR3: TGTGCCAGCAGCCTCTACAGGAACACTGAAGCTTTCTTT.

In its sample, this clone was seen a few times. The CDR3 DNA is TGTGCCAGCAGCCAACTCCACACCGGGGAGCTGTTTTTT. It specifies CASSQLHTGELFF. V is TRBV3-1 (or the pseudogene TRBV3-2) and J is TRBJ2-2; D gene unclear. The CDR3 consists of 13 residues. The V end lost 2 bases, the J end lost 3 bases, and 4 bases lay between the germline ends. Germline assignment: CDR1 LGHDT and CDR2 YNNKEL (reference sequence).

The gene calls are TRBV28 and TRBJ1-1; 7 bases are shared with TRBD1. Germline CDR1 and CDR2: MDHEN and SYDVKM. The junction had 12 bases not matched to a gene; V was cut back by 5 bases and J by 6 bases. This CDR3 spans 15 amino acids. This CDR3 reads CASSPPGGALPEAFF. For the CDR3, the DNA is TGTGCCAGCAGTCCCCCAGGGGGGGCGCTTCCTGAAGCTTTCTTT.

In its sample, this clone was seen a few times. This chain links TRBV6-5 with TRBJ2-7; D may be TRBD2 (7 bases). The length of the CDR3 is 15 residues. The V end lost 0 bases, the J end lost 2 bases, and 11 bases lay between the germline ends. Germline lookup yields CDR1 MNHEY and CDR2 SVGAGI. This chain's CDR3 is CASSYSGGGPYEQYF. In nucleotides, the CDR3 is TGTGCCAGCAGTTACTCAGGGGGGGGCCCCTACGAGCAGTACTTC.